This TCR beta chain originates from a study of T cells in Graves' hyperthyroidism and ophthalmopathy. At least ten counts were recorded for this clonotype. Its specificity is not known. Amplification yielded TCR beta CDR3 regions, with RNA transcripts as the source. A set of HTBI primers served as the primers for a first-round RT-PCR of the TCR CDR3. TCRdb reprocessed the multiplex PCR reads via MiXCR and lists one record per CDR3 protein. In the table there are about 400,000 distinct CDR3 sequences, roughly an eighth of which are singletons. Germline CDR1 is MNHNS and CDR2 is SASEGT. J was trimmed by 8 bases and V by 2 bases; bases with no gene match: 11. The CDR3 runs to 16 residues. A patient was excluded if there was uncontrolled infection, other autoimmune disease, pregnancy or lactation. The diagnoses drew upon clinical symptoms, serum thyroxine and TRAb, thyroid ultrasound and orbital computed tomography.

Study results and limitations: Ophthalmopathy was identified by the model a median approximately 6.4 months ahead of onset.

This rearrangement joins TRBV6-1 to TRBJ1-4, with 7 bases identical to TRBD1. The sequencing input was blood. This receptor was taken from a woman aged 18-35 years with Graves' hyperthyroidism. CDR3 in DNA: TGTGCCAGCAGTGAATATACGGGAGGGGGCGGAGAAAAACTGTTTTTT. It yields the protein CASSEYTGGGGEKLFF.